This T cell receptor (beta chain) was retrieved from a study of T cell repertoires in cytomegalovirus infection (dated by TCRdb to about 2019). Describing the broader study: The HLA type of each donor mattered for the analysis, because public TCR beta signatures pointed to carriage of CMV infection along with the matching HLA type. What the study reported, not specific to this receptor: The ex vivo response was dominated by HLA-C-restricted CMV-specific TCR beta clonotypes, which also provided the single most frequent clonotype in two of eight donors. Carriers of CMV infection plus the relevant HLA type were discriminated by the cumulative frequency of public TCR beta family members in the study cohort and in an independent 352-donor cohort.

V and J are trimmed by 5 bases and 1 base, and the gene matches miss 8 bases of the junction. Including cysteine and phenylalanine, the CDR3 has 17 amino acids. The CDR3 DNA has 51 bases and is translated from base 1. The CDR1 and CDR2 encoded by the germline V gene (reference sequence) are LNHDA and SQIVND. Sequencing was carried out with an Illumina HiSeq 1500. Clones were called with MiXCR by TCRdb after fastp trimmed the public reads at Q25, and only in-frame beta chains were retained. Every entry covers one CDR3 protein and lists the most common genes and DNA from its rows. The sample table lists about 150,000 distinct CDR3 sequences, roughly a quarter of them with a count of one. The ten most abundant clones make up 9.5% to 13% of the sample. As for this clonotype: Its cognate antigen has yet to be identified. No clone much larger than this one lies a single base away; base qualities are absent.

Sequencing used PBMCs. The rearrangement joined TRBV19 to TRBJ2-2; 9 bases in between match TRBD1. This receptor was identified in a human donor in good health (CMV status not recorded). Some clones in this sample may be carry-over from other donors' samples. The DNA sequence reads TGTGCCAGTAGTCCAATAGACAGGGGGATGAACACCGGGGAGCTGTTTTTT. Translated, this is CASSPIDRGMNTGELFF.